A selection of T cell receptor beta chains follows, all from one sample in a study of blood T cell repertoires in COVID-19. Sequencing used immunoSEQ multiplex PCR; TCRdb keeps in-frame clones, though not all of them. The repertoire holds around 300,000 clones, with around nine tenths as singletons. Sequenced: peripheral blood. The receptors derive from a woman between 40 and 50 years old who had recovered from COVID-19. Both conserved end residues are part of each CDR3. Each record gives: clone size, D gene, V gene, J gene, CDR3 length, CDR3 DNA, CDR3 protein. The D gene is left open where the match is weak. Clone size, where shown, is once, few, many, or a class for clones that have expanded.

NA	NA	TRBV7-9	TRBJ2-3	19	TGTGCCAGCAGCCCGAACCTCGGGGGAGGGGGGCCTAGCACAGATACGCAGTATTTT	CASSPNLGGGGPSTDTQYF
NA	TRBD1	TRBV4-1	TRBJ1-5	15	TGCGCCAGCAGCTCAACAGGGGGCCCCAATCAGCCCCAGCATTTT	CASSSTGGPNQPQHF
few	NA	TRBV28	TRBJ1-5	15	TGTGCCAGCAGTCGTGCAGATATGAGCAATCAGCCCCAGCATTTT	CASSRADMSNQPQHF
NA	TRBD1	TRBV12-5	TRBJ1-1	15	TGTGCTAGTGGTACCATGACAGGGGGCCGGACTGAAGCTTTCTTT	CASGTMTGGRTEAFF
NA	NA	TRBV6-1	TRBJ2-2	13	TGTGCCAGCAGTGAAGTGTTCGGCGGGGAGCTGTTTTTT	CASSEVFGGELFF
NA	NA	TRBV2	TRBJ1-1	11	TGTGCCAGCGAGAGAGACACTGAAGCTTTCTTT	CASERDTEAFF
once	TRBD2	TRBV30	TRBJ2-1	15	TGTGCCTGGAGTCCCGGTTTAGCGGGAGACAATGAGCAGTTCTTC	CAWSPGLAGDNEQFF
NA	TRBD1	TRBV10-2	TRBJ2-1	16	TGCGCCAGCAGTGAATACGACAGGGTTTCCTACAATGAGCAGTTCTTC	CASSEYDRVSYNEQFF
once	NA	TRBV5-8	TRBJ2-2	15	TGTGCCAGCAGCTTTCAGGCTAGCCCAGCCGGGGAGCTGTTTTTT	CASSFQASPAGELFF
NA	NA	TRBV9	TRBJ1-5	15	TGTGCCAGCAGCGTAACCGGGGGTGACAATCAGCCCCAGCATTTT	CASSVTGGDNQPQHF
NA	NA	TRBV28	TRBJ2-2	15	TGTGCCAGCAGCAGCAGGGGATTAGTAGGCGGGGAGCTGTTTTTT	CASSSRGLVGGELFF
NA	NA	TRBV28	TRBJ2-2	18	TGTGCCAGCACAATCGGGGATGGGTCGGGCAGTCTTTTAGGGGAGCTGTTTTTT	CASTIGDGSGSLLGELFF
NA	TRBD1	TRBV9	TRBJ1-6	16	TGTGCCAGCAGCGTAGCCGCCGGGACAGATAATTCACCCCTCCACTTT	CASSVAAGTDNSPLHF
NA	NA	TRBV24-1	TRBJ2-2	16	TGTGCCACCAGTGACACCGGGGTTTATACGACCGGGGAGCTGTTTTTT	CATSDTGVYTTGELFF
NA	TRBD1	TRBV27	TRBJ2-7	14	TGTGCCAGCAGTTACGGACAGGGGGCTAGGGAGCAGTACTTC	CASSYGQGAREQYF
NA	NA	TRBV7-9	TRBJ1-5	13	TGTGCCAGCAGCTTACAGTTCAATCAGCCCCAGCATTTT	CASSLQFNQPQHF